This T cell receptor (beta chain) was sequenced for a study of blood T cells in healthy people across ages. The CDR3 totals 14 residues. Germline V CDR1 and CDR2: MNHEY, SMNVEV (reference sequence). With 3 bases removed from V and 9 bases from J, the gap between germline ends came to 12 bases. A second PCR, run for roughly 7 to 12 cycles, used a sample-barcoded 5' primer plus a J-beta primer mix. In TCRdb, the 5' RACE reads were re-called with MiXCR into one record per CDR3 protein. The sample yields fewer than 750,000 distinct CDR3 sequences, 45% to 60% seen once. The sequence was collected from a woman aged 80 or over in good health. This sequence joins TRBV27 and TRBJ1-6; D not certain. Material for sequencing was blood. The CDR3 DNA reads TGTGCCAGCAGTTTTGAACCTATCGGTTCACCCCTCCACTTT. Encoded protein: CASSFEPIGSPLHF.